Sequencing of this TCR beta chain was carried out in a study of cytomegalovirus exposure and HLA in healthy donors. Study-wide context: Sequencing of 150 million to 200 million T cells in an earlier analysis found 120 million or so unique TCR beta sequences.

The CDR3 sequence is 13 residues long. J lost 8 bases, V lost 4 bases, and 7 bases had no gene match. The germline CDR1 and CDR2 sequences are MNHNY and SVGAGI (reference sequence). Primers: 60 Vbeta forward and 13 Jbeta reverse. Sequencing used immunoSEQ multiplex PCR; TCRdb keeps in-frame clones, though not all of them. Of around 180,000 clones listed, roughly 87% are singletons. Source material: PBMCs. The chain combines TRBV6-6 with TRBJ1-2; 7 bases fit TRBD1. This clonotype originated in a girl less than two years old in good health and CMV-seronegative. The CDR3 DNA reads as TGTGCCAGCAGTTTTACAGGGGCGGGGGGCTACACCTTC. It yields the protein CASSFTGAGGYTF.